This T cell receptor (beta chain) originates from a study of blood T cells in healthy people across ages. Study-level points and caveats: Naive T cell percentage and TCR beta diversity correlated strongly. Aged donors had fewer naive CD4+ cells and lower diversity than long-lived donors.

Alongside a J-beta primer mix, a sample-barcoded 5' primer served in a second PCR lasting roughly 6 to 12 cycles. TCRdb recomputed calls from the 5' RACE reads with MiXCR, one row per CDR3 protein. Found here are 1 million or so distinct CDR3 sequences, approximately 25% of them singletons; the top ten hold approximately 0.71%. Details on this clonotype: As yet, its antigen is unknown.

V gave up 0 bases and J gave up 3 bases, with 8 bases separating them. The CDR3 has 15 amino acids. CDR1 is KGHSY, CDR2 FQNENV, per germline. These data also formed part of another study, on T cells of mothers and their children.

This TCR was sampled from a girl aged 2 to 9 in good health. What was sequenced was blood. V is TRBV16 and J is TRBJ2-2; D is perhaps TRBD1 (5 bases). This chain's CDR3 is CASSQSTAYTGELFF. The CDR3 DNA is TGTGCCAGCAGCCAATCGACAGCTTACACCGGGGAGCTGTTTTTT.